A single T cell receptor (beta chain) is shown here with its context. The data belong to a study of tumor-infiltrating lymphocytes in localized non-small cell lung cancer. Germline CDR1 is SNHLY and CDR2 is FYNNEI. With 4 bases removed from V and 1 base from J, the gap between germline ends came to 12 bases. The CDR3 has 15 residues. The repertoire was sequenced with immunoSEQ multiplex PCR; TCRdb's copy has only in-frame clones and lacks some. The data contain roughly 20,000 clones, about 80% of them singletons. Sequences were obtained from lung tumor tissue. V and J are TRBV2 and TRBJ2-3, with D perhaps matching TRBD1 or TRBD2 (5 bases each). The source of this sequence is a human donor with non-small cell lung cancer. CDR3 protein: CASSGGRSGTDTQYF. CDR3 nucleotides: TGTGCCAGCAGTGGGGGACGCAGCGGCACAGATACGCAGTATTTT.